This record concerns one TCR beta chain sequence. Assay used: immunoSEQ multiplex PCR; TCRdb lists only in-frame clones, some missing. The table shows 100,000 to 120,000 clones, with 85% to 90% occurring only once. V lost 6 bases and J 0 bases, leaving 9 bases between the germline ends. CDR1 is MNHEY and CDR2 is SMNVEV in the germline V gene (reference sequence). This CDR3 is built from 14 residues. The source of the sample is a study of T cell responses to AZD1222 COVID-19 vaccine. Sequenced material: peripheral blood, taken 28 days after the second AZD1222 dose. This TCR was recovered from an adult who received the AZD1222 COVID-19 vaccine. This chain uses TRBV27 with TRBJ1-3; no clear D. CDR3 protein: CASRPPHSGNTIYF. The DNA of the CDR3 is TGTGCCAGCAGACCACCCCACTCTGGAAACACCATATATTTT.